Below are 6 T cell receptor beta chains sequenced from a single sample in a study of breast tumors, draining lymph nodes, adjacent tissues. TCRdb reprocessed the multiplex PCR reads via MiXCR and lists one record per CDR3 protein. This table holds approximately 60,000 distinct CDR3 sequences, roughly 57% found once. Sequencing was carried out using breast tumor tissue. These receptors all come from a female donor with breast cancer. Some clones in this sample may be carry-over from other donors' samples.

The chain is built from TRBV12-3 or TRBV12-4 and TRBJ2-3; no reliable D call. The CDR3 loop spans 14 amino acids. Trimming shortened V by 7 bases and J by 0 bases, and 11 bases separated the two germline ends. The CDR3 reads CASTIGWSTDTQYF. CDR3 DNA: TGTGCCAGCACTATAGGCTGGAGCACAGATACGCAGTATTTT.

Only a few counts were recorded for this clonotype. The chain couples TRBV19 to TRBJ2-5; 8 bases line up with TRBD2. Germline V gives CDR1 LNHDA, CDR2 SQIVND (reference sequence). The ends lost 5 bases at V and 5 bases at J; junction bases unmatched: 10. The CDR3 is 15 amino acids. CDR3 in DNA: TGTGCCAGTAGTCCCCCGGGACTAGAGGGCGAGACCCAGTACTTC. As protein: CASSPPGLEGETQYF.

This clonotype was counted at least ten times. V and J are TRBV10-2 and TRBJ1-2; D gene unclear. Looked up from germline, CDR1 is WSHSY and CDR2 is SAAADI. V was shortened by 5 bases and J by 0 bases, with 16 bases between the two germline ends. CDR3 size: 16 residues. The CDR3 reads CASSQTPPGSNYGYTF. CDR3 coding DNA: TGCGCCAGCAGTCAGACCCCCCCTGGCTCTAACTATGGCTACACCTTC.

The V and J genes are TRBV24-1 and TRBJ2-7, with D tentatively TRBD2 (6 bases). CDR3 length: 14 amino acids. The germline V gene has CDR1 KGHDR and CDR2 SFDVKD. Trimming stripped 3 bases from V and 4 bases from J, with 12 bases between. CDR3 region: CATSDTRGTYEQYF. CDR3 nucleotides: TGTGCCACCAGTGATACCAGAGGGACTTACGAGCAGTACTTC.

This rearrangement joins TRBV2 to TRBJ2-5, with TRBD2 identical over 14 bases. V shed 7 bases, J shed 5 bases, and the junction held 9 bases outside the gene matches. The CDR3 covers 16 residues. Germline V gene sequence: CDR1 SNHLY, CDR2 FYNNEI. In DNA form, the CDR3 reads TGTGCCAGCAACCCGACTAGCGGGGGGGCGGGTGAGACCCAGTACTTC. Translating it yields CASNPTSGGAGETQYF.

The chain has TRBV10-3 and TRBJ2-1, with a possible D match to TRBD1 (5 bases). The CDR3 is 15 amino acids. CDR1 is ENHRY and CDR2 is SYGVKD in the germline V gene. The V end lost 5 bases, the J end lost 5 bases, and 16 bases lay between the germline ends. The DNA of the CDR3 is TGTGCCATCAGTACCGGACACAACCGCAACAATGAGCAGTTCTTC. Protein: CAISTGHNRNNEQFF.